A single sample gave rise to the 19 T cell receptor beta chains below, sequenced in a study of cytomegalovirus exposure and HLA in healthy donors (dated by TCRdb to about 2017). Library creation used the immunoSEQ multiplex PCR assay. The multiplex PCR relied on a mix of 60 forward primers for TCR Vbeta segments and 13 reverse primers for TCR Jbeta segments. Sourced from immuneACCESS, this table was stored by TCRdb with only in-frame sequences that have V and J called. A share of the clones is absent; for the studies checked, an unresolved V gene accounts for under half, and the remainder has no known explanation. This sample gives just over 150,000 clones in total; less than 90% of them show up just once. Around 2% of the sample is in the top ten clones. Material: PBMCs. The origin of the receptors is a man aged 18 to 30 in good health and CMV-seronegative.

This sequence joins TRBV28 and TRBJ1-2; 9 bases are shared with TRBD1. The ends lost 6 bases at V and 3 bases at J; junction bases unmatched: 8. This CDR3 spans 15 amino acids. The germline V gene encodes CDR1 MDHEN and CDR2 SYDVKM. The CDR3 protein is CASSHGGQGDYGYTF. The CDR3 coding sequence is TGTGCCAGCAGCCACGGGGGACAGGGAGACTATGGCTACACCTTC.

This chain joins TRBV28 and TRBJ2-5; possible D gene TRBD2, 7 bases. This CDR3 is built from 13 residues. V gave up 2 bases and J gave up 11 bases, with 15 bases separating them. Germline values: CDR1 MDHEN, CDR2 SYDVKM. The CDR3 nucleotides read TGTGCCAGCAGTTTAGCGGGGGCAGGGGAGCAGTACTTC. Translating gives CASSLAGAGEQYF.

The CDR3 reads CASSESGDSTNEKLFF. CDR3 bases: TGTGCCAGCAGTGAAAGCGGGGACTCAACTAATGAAAAACTGTTTTTT. The chain carries TRBV25-1 and TRBJ1-4, with a weak D call TRBD1 (5 bases). V lost 2 bases and J lost 0, with 10 bases in between. The CDR3 consists of 16 residues. Per germline, CDR1 MGHDK and CDR2 SYGVNS. Full variable domain (remainder filled in from reference TRBV25-1 and TRBJ1-4): EADIYQTPRYLVIGTGKKITLECSQTMGHDKMYWYQQDPGMELHLIHYSYGVNSTEKGDLSSESTVSRIRTEHFPLTLESARPSHTSQYLCASSESGDSTNEKLFFGSGTQLSVL.

The chain recombines TRBV2 with TRBJ1-6; D is possibly TRBD1 (6 bases). The germline gives CDR1 SNHLY, CDR2 FYNNEI. The germline V and J ends were trimmed by 3 bases and 7 bases, with 13 bases remaining between them. This CDR3 has 15 residues. CDR3 coding DNA: TGTGCCAGCAGTGAGACAGGTCCCGTCAATTCACCCCTCCACTTT. As protein: CASSETGPVNSPLHF.

V gene TRBV18 combines with J gene TRBJ2-3; TRBD2 aligns across 8 bases. The trim removed 6 bases at V and 6 bases at J, leaving 11 bases unmatched. The CDR3 covers 15 residues. The germline CDR1 and CDR2 sequences are KGHSH and LQKENI. The CDR3 here is CASSLGLASGDTQYF. CDR3 bases: TGTGCCAGCTCTCTTGGACTAGCCTCGGGGGATACGCAGTATTTT. Filled out from reference TRBV18 and TRBJ2-3, the complete variable domain reads NAGVMQNPRHLVRRRGQEARLRCSPMKGHSHVYWYRQLPEEGLKFMVYLQKENIIDESGMPKERFSAEFPKEGPSILRIQQVVRGDSAAYFCASSLGLASGDTQYFGPGTRLTVL.

The V call is TRBV4-3, the J call TRBJ2-7, with D perhaps matching TRBD2 (6 bases). V lost 0 bases and J 5 bases, leaving 8 bases between the germline ends. Germline CDR1 reads LGHNA; CDR2 reads YSLEER. CDR3 length equals 13 residues. Written as DNA, the CDR3 is TGCGCCAGCAGCCAAGATAGCGGCCACGAGCAGTACTTC. Translation gives CASSQDSGHEQYF.

This clone was seen once. The chain carries TRBV4-3 and TRBJ2-2; no clear D gene. The V gene's germline CDR1 is LGHNA and CDR2 YSLEER. V was cut by 0 bases and J by 6 bases, with 11 bases left in between. The CDR3 covers 15 residues. The CDR3 DNA sequence: TGCGCCAGCAGCCAAGATAAGGCGGAGTCCGGGGAGCTGTTTTTT. It specifies CASSQDKAESGELFF.

The chain is built from TRBV7-9 and TRBJ2-5; 9 bases align to TRBD1. The CDR3 loop spans 17 amino acids. Trimming removed 4 bases from V and 5 bases from J; junction bases left unmatched: 14. Germline CDR1 reads SEHNR; CDR2 reads FQNEAQ (reference sequence). CDR3 bases: TGTGCCAGCAGCTCTACAGGGGGCGATCCGAGTATTGAGACCCAGTACTTC. Translating gives CASSSTGGDPSIETQYF.

This chain connects TRBV6-5 to TRBJ2-2; a possible D gene is TRBD2 (5 bases). Trimming took off 2 bases at V and 1 base at J, with 5 bases between the two ends. This CDR3 is built from 14 residues. CDR1 and CDR2 from the germline V gene are MNHEY and SVGAGI. This CDR3 reads CASSYRENTGELFF. The CDR3 nucleotides read TGTGCCAGCAGTTACCGGGAGAACACCGGGGAGCTGTTTTTT.

The chain combines TRBV5-1 with TRBJ2-1; D might be TRBD1 (6 bases). Germline CDR1 SGHRS, CDR2 YFSETQ. V dropped 3 bases and J dropped 3 bases, with 10 bases sitting between them. This CDR3 spans 14 amino acids. The CDR3 loop reads CASSSRTVYNEQFF. The CDR3 nucleotides are TGCGCCAGCAGCTCACGGACAGTCTACAATGAGCAGTTCTTC.

This clone has just a few counts. The V gene is TRBV7-7, the J gene TRBJ2-3; 16 positions agree with TRBD2. Trimming at V came to 3 bases and at J to 1 base, leaving 13 bases not matched to a gene. Per the germline V gene, CDR1 is SSHAT and CDR2 is FNYEAQ (reference sequence). CDR3 length: 21 amino acids. CDR3 residues: CASSLVPAGLAGGQGTDTQYF. Here the CDR3 DNA reads TGTGCCAGCAGCTTGGTTCCTGCGGGACTAGCGGGAGGGCAGGGCACAGATACGCAGTATTTT.

The V and J genes are TRBV18 and TRBJ2-7; 7 bases map to TRBD1. J gave up 3 bases and V 6 bases, and 17 bases lay outside the gene matches. Germline CDR1 and CDR2: KGHSH and LQKENI. The CDR3 consists of 17 residues. This CDR3 reads CASSRLYRGRPYYEQYF. DNA for the CDR3: TGTGCCAGCTCTCGCTTATACAGGGGCCGTCCCTACTACGAGCAGTACTTC.

Written as DNA, the CDR3 is TGTGCCAGCAGCCCAGCGGGATTGGGCATTCAGTACTTC. Its protein is CASSPAGLGIQYF. The chain has TRBV7-9 and TRBJ2-4; 7 bases align to TRBD2. V trimming: 5 bases; J trimming: 9 bases; junction bases outside the gene matches: 7. The CDR3 covers 13 residues. Germline V lookup: CDR1 SEHNR, CDR2 FQNEAQ (reference sequence).

The CDR3 DNA is TGTGCCAGCAGCGCCAGCGGGAGCCAGTACAATGAGCAGTTCTTC. As protein: CASSASGSQYNEQFF. The J gene is TRBJ2-1, the V gene TRBV9, with 8 bases identical to TRBD2. The CDR3 length is 15 residues. Losses at the gene ends were 3 bases for V and 4 bases for J; bases not matched to a gene: 6. Per germline, CDR1 SGDLS and CDR2 YYNGEE.

This rearrangement joins TRBV2 to TRBJ1-5; TRBD1 might be the D (6 bases). The CDR3 has 14 residues. The V end was cut by 7 bases, the J end by 1 base, with 11 bases between. Germline-derived CDR1 and CDR2 are SNHLY and FYNNEI. The chain's CDR3 is CASTEGGSNQPQHF. The CDR3 bases are TGTGCCAGCACCGAGGGGGGGAGCAATCAGCCCCAGCATTTT. The complete variable domain, with remaining parts taken from reference TRBV2 and TRBJ1-5, reads EPEVTQTPSHQVTQMGQEVILRCVPISNHLYFYWYRQILGQKVEFLVSFYNNEISEKSEIFDDQFSVERPDGSNFTLKIRSTKLEDSAMYFCASTEGGSNQPQHFGDGTRLSIL.

The V gene is TRBV29-1, the J gene TRBJ2-7; 10 nucleotides align to TRBD1. Trimming cost V 2 bases and J 4 bases; bases outside gene matches: 2. Germline V CDR1 and CDR2: SQVTM, ANQGSEA. This CDR3 has 13 amino acids. The CDR3 here is CSVELDRGYEQYF. The DNA of the CDR3 is TGCAGCGTTGAACTGGACAGGGGGTACGAGCAGTACTTC.

The chain uses TRBV7-8 and TRBJ1-2; D possibly corresponds to TRBD1 (6 bases). The CDR3 loop spans 14 amino acids. CDR1 SGHVS and CDR2 FQNEAQ come from the germline V gene. Trimming removed 1 base at V and 2 bases at J, with 8 bases between. Written as DNA, the CDR3 is TGTGCCAGCAGCTTAGGGGGGGGCAACTATGGCTACACCTTC. Protein product: CASSLGGGNYGYTF. The entire variable domain, with the rest obtained from reference TRBV7-8 and TRBJ1-2, is as follows: GAGVSQSPRYKVAKRGQDVALRCDPISGHVSLFWYQQALGQGPEFLTYFQNEAQLDKSGLPSDRFFAERPEGSVSTLKIQRTQQEDSAVYLCASSLGGGNYGYTFGSGTRLTVV.

The genes are TRBV5-6 and TRBJ1-1, with D uncertain. Germline V gives CDR1 SGHDT, CDR2 YYEEEE. The CDR3 consists of 15 residues. The V gene lost 3 bases and the J gene lost 1 base, with 13 bases spanning the gap. CDR3 bases: TGTGCCAGCAGCTCCGGGGTCCTCGGGAACACTGAAGCTTTCTTT. It encodes CASSSGVLGNTEAFF.

This sequence joins TRBV7-2 and TRBJ1-5, with D perhaps matching TRBD1 (5 bases). CDR1 SGHTA and CDR2 FQGNSA come from the germline V gene. V was shortened by 4 bases and J by 2 bases, with 9 bases between the two germline ends. The CDR3 contains 14 residues. This chain's CDR3 is CASSSTAGNQPQHF. CDR3 sequence (DNA): TGTGCCAGCAGCTCGACAGCTGGCAATCAGCCCCAGCATTTT. Using reference TRBV7-2 and TRBJ1-5 for the parts outside the CDR3, the full variable domain is GAGVSQSPSNKVTEKGKDVELRCDPISGHTALYWYRQSLGQGLEFLIYFQGNSAPDKSGLPSDRFSAERTGGSVSTLTIQRTQQEDSAVYLCASSSTAGNQPQHFGDGTRLSIL.